The TCR beta chain under discussion was sequenced for a study of shared clonotypes between healthy human individuals. The length of the CDR3 is 14 residues. In germline, CDR1 is SNHLY, CDR2 FYNNEI. V lost 5 bases, J lost 8 bases, and 11 bases stayed unmatched. The protocol was immunoSEQ multiplex PCR, while the TCRdb copy is restricted to in-frame clones and leaves out a portion. The data hold approximately 1,000,000 clones, with roughly 80% observed a single time. Study conclusions and caveats: Deeper or shallower sequencing was expected to change how clonotypes are shared among donors.

The table lists this clone with many counts. Its antigen is unidentified. The chain is built from TRBV2 and TRBJ1-2; 7 nucleotides align to TRBD1. The material sequenced was memory CD4+ T cells from PBMCs. Subset: CD45RA-negative fraction. The TCR sequence derives from a man aged 18 to 30 in good health. Some clones in this sample may be carry-over from other donors' samples. CDR3 coding DNA: TGTGCCAGCAGTCAAGACTGGACAGGCGAGGGCTACACCTTC. Translation gives CASSQDWTGEGYTF.